The rows below give T cell receptor beta chains drawn from one sample of a study of blood T cell repertoires in COVID-19. TCRdb keeps only in-frame clones here, not all; method: immunoSEQ multiplex PCR. The profile shows around 160,000 clones, around 80% of them singletons. The sample consisted of peripheral blood. These receptors were collected from a woman of 80 years or more with acute or convalescent COVID-19. Each CDR3 is given with its conserved first and last residue. A D gene is named only where the DNA matches it firmly. A clone size is listed for some rows: how often the clone was seen (once, few, many), or a class if it is expanded.

TRBJ1-2 | TRBV27 | - | - | TGTGCCAGCAGTTCCTCAGGGCAGGGGAACTATGGCTACACCTTC | CASSSSGQGNYGYTF
TRBJ1-5 | TRBV5-1 | - | - | TGCGCCAGCAGCTTGGCTGGAGTCAGCAATCAGCCCCAGCATTTT | CASSLAGVSNQPQHF
TRBJ1-5 | TRBV6-5 | once | - | TGTGCCAGCAGTTCGTACGGGGGGGATCAGCCCCAGCATTTT | CASSSYGGDQPQHF
TRBJ1-5 | TRBV2 | - | - | TGTGCCAGCAGTGAAGCGCGAACGGCCCAGGAGCATTTT | CASSEARTAQEHF
TRBJ2-1 | TRBV10-3 | few | TRBD2 | TGTGCCATCAGAGAACCTAGCGGGCCATCCTACAATGAGCAGTTCTTC | CAIREPSGPSYNEQFF
TRBJ2-3 | TRBV2 | - | TRBD2 | TGTGCCAGCAGTCGACTAGCGTCTGGGGATACGCAGTATTTT | CASSRLASGDTQYF
TRBJ1-4 | TRBV7-8 | - | - | TGTGCCAGCAGCCTGAACGGGGGAGATGAAAAACTGTTTTTT | CASSLNGGDEKLFF
TRBJ2-6 | TRBV27 | - | - | TGTGCCAGCAGAAATCAGGCGCTCTCTGGGGCCAACGTCCTGACTTTC | CASRNQALSGANVLTF
TRBJ2-2 | TRBV3-1/TRBV3-2 | - | - | TGTGCCAGCAGCCAAGAAAGGACATCGAACACCGGGGAGCTGTTTTTT | CASSQERTSNTGELFF
TRBJ1-1 | TRBV2 | - | - | TGTGCCAGCAGGTTAACTCAAATGAACACTGAAGCTTTCTTT | CASRLTQMNTEAFF
TRBJ1-1 | TRBV6-5 | - | TRBD1 | TGTGCCAGCTTTTCCAGGGGGCGCACTGAAGCTTTCTTT | CASFSRGRTEAFF
TRBJ1-2 | TRBV7-3 | - | TRBD1 | TGTGCCAGCCCTCGTGAGGGGGCGGACTATGGCTACACCTTC | CASPREGADYGYTF
TRBJ2-1 | TRBV28 | - | TRBD2 | TGTGCCAGCTCTCACGGGGACGGGAGGTCCTACAATGAGCAGTTCTTC | CASSHGDGRSYNEQFF
TRBJ2-7 | TRBV3-1/TRBV3-2 | - | TRBD1 | TGTGCCAGCAGTAGGACAGGGGGGTCCTACGAGCAGTACTTC | CASSRTGGSYEQYF
TRBJ1-2 | TRBV20-1 | - | - | TGCAGTGCTAGTGCCTCTAATAGCTATGGCTACACCTTC | CSASASNSYGYTF
TRBJ1-2 | TRBV5-1 | - | - | TGCGCCAGCAGCTTGGAAAGTCTAGGAGGTGGCTACACCTTC | CASSLESLGGGYTF
TRBJ1-5 | TRBV7-6 | few | - | TGTGCCAGCAGTCTGGACAGCTCTCTCTATCAGCCCCAGCATTTT | CASSLDSSLYQPQHF
TRBJ2-1 | TRBV18 | - | TRBD1 | TGTGCCAGCTCACCATCTACAGGGGAAGCAAGTGAGCAGTTCTTC | CASSPSTGEASEQFF
TRBJ1-5 | TRBV13 | - | - | TGTGCCAGCAGCGAGCGCGGGGGCAATCAGCCCCAGCATTTT | CASSERGGNQPQHF
TRBJ2-1 | TRBV2 | once | TRBD1 | TGTGCCAGCAGCAGACAGGGGGGCTACAATGAGCAGTTCTTC | CASSRQGGYNEQFF
TRBJ1-1 | TRBV6-5 | - | - | TGTGCCAGCAGACGAGCGACAGGTAGCCACACTGAAGCTTTCTTT | CASRRATGSHTEAFF
TRBJ2-3 | TRBV3-1/TRBV3-2 | few | TRBD2 | TGTGCCAGCAGCCAAGTCAGATTAGCTCGGGGGGGCACAGATACGCAGTATTTT | CASSQVRLARGGTDTQYF
TRBJ2-3 | TRBV5-1 | few | TRBD1 | TGCGCCAGCAGCTTGGGGACAGGGGGCAGGAGAGATACGCAGTATTTT | CASSLGTGGRRDTQYF
TRBJ2-5 | TRBV18 | - | TRBD2 | TGTGCCAGCTCACCACCAACAGTAGCGGGAGTTCGGCACAAAGAGACCCAGTACTTC | CASSPPTVAGVRHKETQYF
TRBJ1-4 | TRBV15 | many | TRBD1 | TGTGCCACCAGCAGACAAGGGACAGGGAGAGAAAAACTGTTTTTT | CATSRQGTGREKLFF
TRBJ2-7 | TRBV9 | - | TRBD2 | TGTGCCAGCAGCGTAGCCGAACGGGGGGGCAATAGTCACGAGCAGTACTTC | CASSVAERGGNSHEQYF
TRBJ2-3 | TRBV28 | once | TRBD2 | TGTGCCAGCAGTTTGTATTCTTTGGGACTAGCGGGAGTGGCAGATACGCAGTATTTT | CASSLYSLGLAGVADTQYF
TRBJ1-1 | TRBV7-2 | - | - | TGTGCCAGCAGCCCGGGTTCCGGCGTGAACACTGAAGCTTTCTTT | CASSPGSGVNTEAFF
TRBJ2-1 | TRBV27 | - | - | TGTGCCAGCAGCCTATCGGGCTCCTACAATGAGCAGTTCTTC | CASSLSGSYNEQFF
TRBJ1-4 | TRBV5-1 | - | - | TGCGCCAGCAGCTTGGCCCCTGATGAAAAACTGTTTTTT | CASSLAPDEKLFF
TRBJ2-5 | TRBV19 | - | - | TGTGCCAGTAGCCTCCCCGAGGAACGAGAGACCCAGTACTTC | CASSLPEERETQYF
TRBJ2-7 | TRBV10-3 | once | TRBD2 | TGTGCCATCATGGCGGGGGGGATCTCCTACGAGCAGTACTTC | CAIMAGGISYEQYF
TRBJ1-5 | TRBV27 | - | - | TGTGCCAGCAGCACAGGCCAGTGGCCCCAGCATTTT | CASSTGQWPQHF
TRBJ2-7 | TRBV4-1 | - | - | TGCGCCAGCAGCCCACGGGACTTCGACGAGCAGTACTTC | CASSPRDFDEQYF
TRBJ1-2 | TRBV3-1/TRBV3-2 | - | TRBD1 | TGTGCCAGCAGCCAAGATATTAGTCAGGGGGCGAACTATGGCTACACCTTC | CASSQDISQGANYGYTF
TRBJ2-2 | TRBV5-1 | - | TRBD1 | TGCGCCAGCAAGGACAGGGCTTCCACCGGGGAGCTGTTTTTT | CASKDRASTGELFF
TRBJ2-5 | TRBV16 | - | - | TGTGCCAGCAGCCACCGGGACTACCAAGAGACCCAGTACTTC | CASSHRDYQETQYF
TRBJ2-3 | TRBV14 | - | TRBD2 | TGTGCCAGCAGCCAGAGGACTAGCCGGGGAGATACGCAGTATTTT | CASSQRTSRGDTQYF
TRBJ2-7 | TRBV18 | - | TRBD1 | TGTGCCAGCGCAGGACAGGGAGGAGGGTCCGAGCAGTACTTC | CASAGQGGGSEQYF
TRBJ1-6 | TRBV12-5 | - | TRBD1 | TGTGCTAGTGGTTGGGGGACAGCCTATAATTCACCCCTCCACTTT | CASGWGTAYNSPLHF
TRBJ2-7 | TRBV3-1/TRBV3-2 | - | - | TGTGCCAGCAGCCAAGATGCAGGCCTTTTTCGTAGTGCCTACGAGCAGTACTTC | CASSQDAGLFRSAYEQYF
TRBJ1-6 | TRBV6-5 | - | - | TGTGCCAGCCGCACAGGGACGATAAATTCACCCCTCCACTTT | CASRTGTINSPLHF
TRBJ1-1 | TRBV9 | - | TRBD1 | TGTGCCAGCAGCCGACAGGGAACCCTGAACACTGAAGCTTTCTTT | CASSRQGTLNTEAFF
TRBJ1-4 | TRBV15 | - | TRBD1 | TGTGCCACCAGCAGAGATCGTGTTCAGGGGGCGCGTCTGGCTAATGAAAAACTGTTTTTT | CATSRDRVQGARLANEKLFF